The 13 T cell receptor beta chains reported below all come from one sample, sequenced in a study of cytomegalovirus exposure and HLA in healthy donors. Both 60 Vbeta primers and 13 Jbeta primers went into the PCR. Assay used: immunoSEQ multiplex PCR; TCRdb lists only in-frame clones, some missing. The table has 150,000 to 170,000 clones, around 75% seen once. The sample taken for sequencing was PBMCs. The receptors come from a man between 18 and 29 years old in good health and CMV-seronegative.

The chain uses TRBV6-4 and TRBJ2-3, with 8 bases identical to TRBD2. The CDR3 sequence is 14 residues long. Germline V gives CDR1 MRHNA, CDR2 SNTAGT. J was trimmed by 3 bases and V by 6 bases; bases with no gene match: 5. The CDR3 is CASRGAGETDTQYF. CDR3 nucleotides: TGTGCCAGCAGGGGAGCGGGAGAAACAGATACGCAGTATTTT.

The chain combines TRBV10-3 with TRBJ1-2; 12 bases agree with TRBD1. Unmatched junction bases numbered 5, after V lost 7 bases and J lost 8 bases. The CDR3 is 13 amino acids. CDR1 and CDR2 (germline): ENHRY, SYGVKD. CDR3 DNA sequence: TGTGCCATCACCGGGACAGGGGGCTGGGGCTACACCTTC. Its protein product is CAITGTGGWGYTF.

The J gene is TRBJ1-2, the V gene TRBV10-3, with unresolved D. Trimming took 4 bases from V and 5 from J, leaving 11 bases between them. The CDR3 extends over 13 amino acids. Per germline, CDR1 ENHRY and CDR2 SYGVKD. In DNA form, the CDR3 reads TGTGCCATCAGTGGGCCCTACAGATATGGCTACACCTTC. Protein product: CAISGPYRYGYTF.

This clone was recorded once. The chain joins TRBV14 to TRBJ2-4; 11 bases align to TRBD1. Germline CDR1 reads SGHDN; CDR2 reads FVKESK. V was pared by 1 base and J by 11 bases, with 7 bases of the junction left unmatched. The CDR3 covers 15 residues. The CDR3 here is CASSQVTGGQGVQYF. CDR3 DNA sequence: TGTGCCAGCAGCCAAGTTACTGGGGGACAGGGGGTTCAGTACTTC.

The chain uses TRBV6-1 and TRBJ2-2; no firm D call. Germline CDR1 and CDR2: MNHNS and SASEGT. The CDR3 has 11 amino acids. V dropped 7 bases and J dropped 6 bases, with 6 bases sitting between them. The chain's CDR3 is CASKLAGELFF. The CDR3 DNA follows: TGTGCCAGCAAGCTAGCCGGGGAGCTGTTTTTT.

This rearrangement joins TRBV6-1 to TRBJ1-4; D gene ambiguous. The ends were cut back, 4 bases at V and 4 bases at J, with 7 bases in the middle. This CDR3 has 13 amino acids. Germline lookup yields CDR1 MNHNS and CDR2 SASEGT. DNA of the CDR3: TGTGCCAGCAGTGTGGAGGTTAATGAAAAACTGTTTTTT. Its protein product is CASSVEVNEKLFF.

The V gene is TRBV9, the J gene TRBJ1-5; D uncertain. This CDR3 spans 13 amino acids. Trimming took off 4 bases at V and 4 bases at J, with 9 bases between the two ends. Germline CDR1 is SGDLS and CDR2 is YYNGEE. CDR3 protein: CASSPSGNQPQHF. CDR3 DNA sequence: TGTGCCAGCAGCCCTAGCGGGAATCAGCCCCAGCATTTT. Full variable domain (outside the CDR3, taken from reference TRBV9 and TRBJ1-5): DSGVTQTPKHLITATGQRVTLRCSPRSGDLSVYWYQQSLDQGLQFLIQYYNGEERAKGNILERFSAQQFPDLHSELNLSSLELGDSALYFCASSPSGNQPQHFGDGTRLSIL.

The chain carries TRBV9 and TRBJ2-1, with TRBD2 identical over 8 bases. The V gene's germline CDR1 is SGDLS and CDR2 YYNGEE. V was pared by 0 bases and J by 3 bases, with 2 bases of the junction left unmatched. The CDR3 sequence is 15 residues long. CDR3 loop: CASSVVAGLYNEQFF. The CDR3, as DNA: TGTGCCAGCAGCGTAGTAGCGGGGCTCTACAATGAGCAGTTCTTC. Looking up the rest from reference TRBV9 and TRBJ2-1 gives the full variable domain: DSGVTQTPKHLITATGQRVTLRCSPRSGDLSVYWYQQSLDQGLQFLIQYYNGEERAKGNILERFSAQQFPDLHSELNLSSLELGDSALYFCASSVVAGLYNEQFFGPGTRLTVL.

The chain employs TRBV19 and TRBJ2-7; 7 nucleotides match TRBD1. The J segment lost 5 bases and the V segment lost 4 bases, leaving 8 bases of the junction unmatched. Germline CDR1 reads LNHDA; CDR2 reads SQIVND (reference sequence). CDR3 length equals 14 residues. The DNA of the CDR3 is TGTGCCAGTAGTACCTTTGGACAGGTCAACGAGCAGTACTTC. This sequence encodes CASSTFGQVNEQYF.

The CDR3 spells CASRLREPGELFF. The CDR3 DNA sequence: TGTGCCAGCAGATTACGGGAGCCCGGGGAGCTGTTTTTT. This chain connects TRBV6-5 to TRBJ2-2; the D gene is possibly TRBD2 (6 bases). The CDR3 has 13 residues. Per the germline V gene, CDR1 is MNHEY and CDR2 is SVGAGI. The V end lost 6 bases, the J end lost 6 bases, and 11 bases lay between the germline ends.

This chain uses TRBV7-2 with TRBJ2-5; 8 bases are shared with TRBD1. Trimming cost V 8 bases and J 12 bases; bases outside gene matches: 14. The CDR3 totals 13 residues. Per germline, CDR1 SGHTA and CDR2 FQGNSA. The chain's CDR3 is CASGQGDKRKEYF. Here the CDR3 DNA reads TGTGCCAGCGGACAGGGAGACAAAAGGAAGGAGTACTTC.

The V and J genes are TRBV7-2 and TRBJ2-7; TRBD2 agrees at 9 bases. Germline V gives CDR1 SGHTA, CDR2 FQGNSA. V lost 5 bases, J lost 4 bases, and 9 bases stayed unmatched. This CDR3 has 15 amino acids. CDR3 DNA sequence: TGTGCCAGCAGCCTCGTGCGCGGGAGGGTGTACGAGCAGTACTTC. Its protein product is CASSLVRGRVYEQYF. Complete variable domain (other parts from reference TRBV7-2 and TRBJ2-7): GAGVSQSPSNKVTEKGKDVELRCDPISGHTALYWYRQSLGQGLEFLIYFQGNSAPDKSGLPSDRFSAERTGGSVSTLTIQRTQQEDSAVYLCASSLVRGRVYEQYFGPGTRLTVT.

The CDR3 loop is CASSVSLAGVTDTQYF. The DNA for the CDR3 is TGTGCCAGCAGCGTAAGTCTAGCGGGAGTGACAGATACGCAGTATTTT. The chain links TRBV9 to TRBJ2-3; 10 bases are a match to TRBD2. CDR1 and CDR2 from the germline V gene are SGDLS and YYNGEE. This CDR3 is built from 16 residues. With V trimmed by 1 base and J by 3 bases, 5 bases remained unmatched.